This T cell receptor (beta chain) appears in the sequencing data of a study of shared clonotypes between healthy human individuals. CD45RO negativity and positive selection for CCR7 defined naive CD8 cells, a population that excluded terminally differentiated effector memory CD45RA+ cells. All donors were healthy HIV-negative adults lacking recent acute infections or vaccinations. Concerning this clone: No antigen is known for it.

Study findings and constraints: Researchers found naive subsets generally carried larger estimated richness than memory subsets.

The table came from immunoSEQ multiplex PCR; TCRdb's copy has only in-frame clones and leaves some out. The sample records about 1,900,000 clones, roughly 94% being singletons. The CDR3 length is 15 residues. CDR1 and CDR2 from the germline V gene are SGHTA and FQGNSA. With V trimmed by 1 base and J by 4 bases, 7 bases remained unmatched. Sequencing was done on a sample of naive CD8+ T cells sorted from blood. The sequence derives from a man younger than 35 in good health. This rearrangement joins TRBV7-2 to TRBJ2-7; 7 nucleotides align to TRBD2. The CDR3 DNA is TGTGCCAGCAGCTTAGGGGAGAGCGGGGTGTACGAGCAGTACTTC. Translation: CASSLGESGVYEQYF.